Listed below are T cell receptor beta chains from one sample, sequenced in a study of CD8+ T cells in alopecia areata. Method: immunoSEQ multiplex PCR; TCRdb's copy keeps in-frame clones and lacks some. Of a few hundred thousand clones listed, more than 60% are singletons. The material sequenced was CD4+ T cells sorted from blood, taken at week 44, from a patient treated with tofacitinib. The source of these receptors is a human donor with alopecia areata. The CDR3 runs from the conserved cysteine through the conserved F or W. The order of the fields is clone size, V gene, J gene, D gene, CDR3 protein, CDR3 DNA. A D gene is named only where the DNA matches it firmly. Some rows have no size entry. The others give once, few or many, or a class for an expanded clone.

NA	TRBV29-1	TRBJ1-1	NA	CSVELTLNTEAFF	TGCAGCGTTGAATTAACCTTGAACACTGAAGCTTTCTTT
once	TRBV9	TRBJ2-7	NA	CASSASPTPYEQYF	TGTGCCAGCAGCGCGAGCCCCACTCCCTACGAGCAGTACTTC
NA	TRBV7-2	TRBJ1-5	NA	CASSYGRDQPQHF	TGTGCCAGCAGCTACGGTCGTGATCAGCCCCAGCATTTT
NA	TRBV7-2	TRBJ1-6	NA	CASSQGSPLHF	TGTGCCAGCAGCCAAGGTTCACCCCTCCACTTT
NA	TRBV29-1	TRBJ2-7	NA	CSVGEVREQYF	TGCAGCGTTGGGGAGGTGAGAGAGCAGTACTTC
NA	TRBV29-1	TRBJ1-2	NA	CSGNGGPDSGGYTF	TGCAGCGGAAACGGGGGGCCCGATTCGGGAGGCTACACCTTC
NA	TRBV5-1	TRBJ2-2	NA	CASSLAGGTGELFF	TGCGCCAGCAGCTTGGCAGGAGGCACCGGGGAGCTGTTTTTT
once	TRBV29-1	TRBJ2-2	NA	CSATKPGDTGELFF	TGCAGCGCCACCAAACCGGGGGACACCGGGGAGCTGTTTTTT
NA	TRBV6-6	TRBJ2-3	NA	CASSFNTDTQYF	TGTGCCAGCAGCTTCAACACAGATACGCAGTATTTT
NA	TRBV30	TRBJ1-1	NA	CAWRTSGSEAFF	TGTGCCTGGAGAACCTCGGGGTCTGAAGCTTTCTTT
NA	TRBV4-3	TRBJ2-7	NA	CASSQGLGRGYEQYF	TGCGCCAGCAGCCAAGGACTTGGCAGGGGTTACGAGCAGTACTTC
NA	TRBV6-1	TRBJ2-7	NA	CASSAEPYRGSYEQYF	TGTGCCAGCAGTGCCGAACCTTATAGGGGCTCCTACGAGCAGTACTTC
few	TRBV27	TRBJ1-5	NA	CASSFLGSNQPQHF	TGTGCCAGCAGTTTTCTGGGAAGCAATCAGCCCCAGCATTTT
NA	TRBV4-3	TRBJ1-2	NA	CASSQVRDTGYTF	TGCGCCAGCAGCCAAGTGAGGGACACTGGCTACACCTTC
NA	TRBV30	TRBJ2-3	NA	CAWSVGAGSTDTQYF	TGTGCCTGGAGTGTGGGGGCGGGGTCCACAGATACGCAGTATTTT
NA	TRBV14	TRBJ2-3	NA	CASSQDLGNTDTQYF	TGTGCCAGCAGCCAAGATTTGGGGAACACAGATACGCAGTATTTT
NA	TRBV27	TRBJ2-2	NA	CASKQGRDTGELFF	TGTGCCAGCAAGCAGGGGAGGGACACCGGGGAGCTGTTTTTT
NA	TRBV29-1	TRBJ2-7	TRBD1	CSVEPGGGYEQYF	TGCAGCGTTGAGCCAGGGGGCGGGTACGAGCAGTACTTC